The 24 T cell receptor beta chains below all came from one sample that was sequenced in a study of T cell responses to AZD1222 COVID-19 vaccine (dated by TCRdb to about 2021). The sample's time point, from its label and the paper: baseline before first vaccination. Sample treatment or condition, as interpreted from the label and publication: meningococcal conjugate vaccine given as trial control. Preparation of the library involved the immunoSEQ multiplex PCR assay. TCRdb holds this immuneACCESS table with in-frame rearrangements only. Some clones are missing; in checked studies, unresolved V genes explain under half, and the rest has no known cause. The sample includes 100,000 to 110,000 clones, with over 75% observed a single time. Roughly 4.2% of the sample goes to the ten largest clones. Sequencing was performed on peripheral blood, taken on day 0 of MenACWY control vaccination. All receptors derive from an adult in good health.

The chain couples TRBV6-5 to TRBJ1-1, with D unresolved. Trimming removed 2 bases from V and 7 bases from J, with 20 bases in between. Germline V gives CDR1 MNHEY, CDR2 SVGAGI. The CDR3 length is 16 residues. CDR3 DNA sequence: TGTGCCAGCAGTTACCTCGGAGGGCTTGGGCGCCTTGAAGCTTTCTTT. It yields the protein CASSYLGGLGRLEAFF.

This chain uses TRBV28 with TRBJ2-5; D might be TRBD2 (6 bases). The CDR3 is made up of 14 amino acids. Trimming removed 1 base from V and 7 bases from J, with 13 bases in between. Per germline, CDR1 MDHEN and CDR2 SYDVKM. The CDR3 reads CASSLSSVGRTQYF. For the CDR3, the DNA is TGTGCCAGCAGTTTATCTAGCGTAGGTCGGACCCAGTACTTC.

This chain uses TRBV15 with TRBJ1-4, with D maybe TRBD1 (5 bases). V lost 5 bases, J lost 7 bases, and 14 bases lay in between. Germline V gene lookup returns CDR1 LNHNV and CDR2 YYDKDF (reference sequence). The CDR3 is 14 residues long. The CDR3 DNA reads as TGTGCCACCAGCCTTCCTTGGCAGGGTGAAAAACTGTTTTTT. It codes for CATSLPWQGEKLFF.

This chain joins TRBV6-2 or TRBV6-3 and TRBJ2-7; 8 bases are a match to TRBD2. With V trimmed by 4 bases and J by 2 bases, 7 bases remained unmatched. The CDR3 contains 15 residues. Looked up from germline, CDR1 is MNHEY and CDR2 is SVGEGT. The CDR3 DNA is TGTGCCAGCAGTTTTGGGACTAGAGGGACCTACGAGCAGTACTTC. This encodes CASSFGTRGTYEQYF.

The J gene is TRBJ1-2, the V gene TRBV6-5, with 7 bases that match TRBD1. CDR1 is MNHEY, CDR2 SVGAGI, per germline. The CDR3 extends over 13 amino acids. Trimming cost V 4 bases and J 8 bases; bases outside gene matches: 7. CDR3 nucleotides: TGTGCCAGCAGTTCTCCCCAGGGGGGAGGCTACACCTTC. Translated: CASSSPQGGGYTF.

Here the CDR3 DNA reads TGTGCCAGCAGTGCCGCCTCGACAGGGGGTCGGGATCAGCCCCAGCATTTT. This codes for CASSAASTGGRDQPQHF. This chain connects TRBV6-1 to TRBJ1-5; 9 bases are a match to TRBD1. The CDR3 has 17 residues. V was pared by 4 bases and J by 5 bases, with 12 bases of the junction left unmatched. Germline loops: CDR1 MNHNS, CDR2 SASEGT.

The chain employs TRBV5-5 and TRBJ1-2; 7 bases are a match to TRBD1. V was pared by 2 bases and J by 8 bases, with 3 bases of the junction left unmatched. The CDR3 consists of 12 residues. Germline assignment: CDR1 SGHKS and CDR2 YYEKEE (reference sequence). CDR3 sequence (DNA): TGTGCCAGCAGCTTCGACAGGGAAGGCTACACCTTC. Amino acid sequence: CASSFDREGYTF. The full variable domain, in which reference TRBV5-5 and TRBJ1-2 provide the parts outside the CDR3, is DAGVTQSPTHLIKTRGQQVTLRCSPISGHKSVSWYQQVLGQGPQFIFQYYEKEERGRGNFPDRFSARQFPNYSSELNVNALLLGDSALYLCASSFDREGYTFGSGTRLTVV.

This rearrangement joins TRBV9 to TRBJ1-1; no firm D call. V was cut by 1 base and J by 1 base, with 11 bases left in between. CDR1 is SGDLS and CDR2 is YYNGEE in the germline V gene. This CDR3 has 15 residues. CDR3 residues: CASSVYPFTNTEAFF. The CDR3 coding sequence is TGTGCCAGCAGCGTATATCCCTTTACGAACACTGAAGCTTTCTTT.

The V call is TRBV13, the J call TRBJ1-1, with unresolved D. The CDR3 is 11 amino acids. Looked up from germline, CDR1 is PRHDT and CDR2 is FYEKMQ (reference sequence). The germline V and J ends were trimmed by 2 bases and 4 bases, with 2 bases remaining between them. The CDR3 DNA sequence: TGTGCCAGCAGCTTACGCACTGAAGCTTTCTTT. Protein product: CASSLRTEAFF.

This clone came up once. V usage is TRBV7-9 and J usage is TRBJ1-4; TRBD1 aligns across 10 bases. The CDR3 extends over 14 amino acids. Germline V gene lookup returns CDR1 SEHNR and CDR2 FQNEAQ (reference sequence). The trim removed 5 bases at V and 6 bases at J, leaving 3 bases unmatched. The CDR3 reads CASSRGTGDEKLFF. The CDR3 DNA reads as TGTGCCAGCAGCCGGGGGACAGGGGATGAAAAACTGTTTTTT.

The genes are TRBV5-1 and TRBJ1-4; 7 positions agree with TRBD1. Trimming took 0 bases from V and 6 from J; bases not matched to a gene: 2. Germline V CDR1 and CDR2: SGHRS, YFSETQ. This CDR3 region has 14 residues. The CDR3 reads CASSLEGADEKLFF. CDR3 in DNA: TGCGCCAGCAGCTTGGAGGGGGCAGATGAAAAACTGTTTTTT.

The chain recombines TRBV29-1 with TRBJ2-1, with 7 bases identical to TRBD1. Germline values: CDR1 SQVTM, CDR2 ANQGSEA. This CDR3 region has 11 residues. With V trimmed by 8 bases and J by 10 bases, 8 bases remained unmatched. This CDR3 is CSFTGVSEQFF. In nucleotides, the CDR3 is TGCAGCTTCACAGGGGTTAGCGAGCAGTTCTTC.

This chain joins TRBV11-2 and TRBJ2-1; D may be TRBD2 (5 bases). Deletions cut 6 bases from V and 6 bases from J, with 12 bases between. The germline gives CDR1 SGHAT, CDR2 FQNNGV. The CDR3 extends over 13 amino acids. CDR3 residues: CASSSTGLNEQFF. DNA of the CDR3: TGTGCCAGCAGTTCGACCGGACTCAATGAGCAGTTCTTC.

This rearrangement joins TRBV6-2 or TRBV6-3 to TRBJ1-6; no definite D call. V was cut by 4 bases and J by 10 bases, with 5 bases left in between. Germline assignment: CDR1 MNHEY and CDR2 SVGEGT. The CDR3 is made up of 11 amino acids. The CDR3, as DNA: TGTGCCAGCAGTTTCGGATCACCCCTCCACTTT. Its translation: CASSFGSPLHF.

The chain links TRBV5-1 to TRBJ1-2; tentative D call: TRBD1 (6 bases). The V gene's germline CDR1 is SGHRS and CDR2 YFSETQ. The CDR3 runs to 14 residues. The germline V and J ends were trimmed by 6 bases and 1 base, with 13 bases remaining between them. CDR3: CASNQDSNNYGYTF. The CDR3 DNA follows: TGCGCCAGCAACCAGGACAGCAATAACTATGGCTACACCTTC.

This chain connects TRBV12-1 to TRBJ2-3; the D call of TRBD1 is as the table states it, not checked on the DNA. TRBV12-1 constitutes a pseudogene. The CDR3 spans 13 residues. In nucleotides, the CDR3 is TGTGCCAGGTCCGGGACAAGCACAGATACGCAGTATTTT. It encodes CARSGTSTDTQYF.

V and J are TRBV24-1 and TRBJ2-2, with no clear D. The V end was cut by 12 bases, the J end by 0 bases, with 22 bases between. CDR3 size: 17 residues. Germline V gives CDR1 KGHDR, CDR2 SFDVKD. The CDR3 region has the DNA TGTGCCCCCCAGTATAGTCCCGTAGTAACGAACACCGGGGAGCTGTTTTTT. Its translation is CAPQYSPVVTNTGELFF.

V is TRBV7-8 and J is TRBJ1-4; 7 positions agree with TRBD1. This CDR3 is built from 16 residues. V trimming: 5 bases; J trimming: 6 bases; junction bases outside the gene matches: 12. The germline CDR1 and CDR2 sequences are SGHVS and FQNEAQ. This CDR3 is CASSLRPGQLHEKLFF. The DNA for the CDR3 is TGTGCCAGCAGCCTTCGACCGGGACAGCTCCATGAAAAACTGTTTTTT.

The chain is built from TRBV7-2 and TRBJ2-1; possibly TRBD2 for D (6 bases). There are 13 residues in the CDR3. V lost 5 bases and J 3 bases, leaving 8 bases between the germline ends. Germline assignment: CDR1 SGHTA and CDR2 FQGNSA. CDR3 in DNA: TGTGCCAGCAGCGGGACTGGCTACAATGAGCAGTTCTTC. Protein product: CASSGTGYNEQFF.

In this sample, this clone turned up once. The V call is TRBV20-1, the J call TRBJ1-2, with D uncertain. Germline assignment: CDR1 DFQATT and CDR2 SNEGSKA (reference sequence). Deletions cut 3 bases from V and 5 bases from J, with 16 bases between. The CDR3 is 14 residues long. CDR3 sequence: CSASTEWGGYGYTF. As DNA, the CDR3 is TGCAGTGCTAGTACGGAGTGGGGTGGGTATGGCTACACCTTC.

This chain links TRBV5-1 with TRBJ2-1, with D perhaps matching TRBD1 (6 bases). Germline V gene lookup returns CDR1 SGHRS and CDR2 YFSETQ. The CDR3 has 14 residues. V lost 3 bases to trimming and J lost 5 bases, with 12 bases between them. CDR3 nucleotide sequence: TGCGCCAGCAGCTCAGGGGTACCGAACAATGAGCAGTTCTTC. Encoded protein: CASSSGVPNNEQFF.

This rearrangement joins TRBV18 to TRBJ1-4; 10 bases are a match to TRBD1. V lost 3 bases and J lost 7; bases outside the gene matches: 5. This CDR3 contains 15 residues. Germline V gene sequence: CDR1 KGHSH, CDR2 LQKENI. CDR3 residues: CASSPTGQGSEKLFF. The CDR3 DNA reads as TGTGCCAGCTCACCGACGGGACAGGGGAGTGAAAAACTGTTTTTT.

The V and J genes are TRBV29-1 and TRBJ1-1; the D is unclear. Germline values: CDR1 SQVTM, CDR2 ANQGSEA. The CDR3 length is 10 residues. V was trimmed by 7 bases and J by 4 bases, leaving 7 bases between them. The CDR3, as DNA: TGCAGCGCGAGGAGCACTGAAGCTTTCTTT. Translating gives CSARSTEAFF.

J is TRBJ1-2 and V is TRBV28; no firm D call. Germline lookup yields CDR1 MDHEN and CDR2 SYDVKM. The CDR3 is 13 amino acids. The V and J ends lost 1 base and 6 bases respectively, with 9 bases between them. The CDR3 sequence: CASSLYSSDGYTF. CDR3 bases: TGTGCCAGCAGTTTATATTCGTCGGATGGCTACACCTTC.